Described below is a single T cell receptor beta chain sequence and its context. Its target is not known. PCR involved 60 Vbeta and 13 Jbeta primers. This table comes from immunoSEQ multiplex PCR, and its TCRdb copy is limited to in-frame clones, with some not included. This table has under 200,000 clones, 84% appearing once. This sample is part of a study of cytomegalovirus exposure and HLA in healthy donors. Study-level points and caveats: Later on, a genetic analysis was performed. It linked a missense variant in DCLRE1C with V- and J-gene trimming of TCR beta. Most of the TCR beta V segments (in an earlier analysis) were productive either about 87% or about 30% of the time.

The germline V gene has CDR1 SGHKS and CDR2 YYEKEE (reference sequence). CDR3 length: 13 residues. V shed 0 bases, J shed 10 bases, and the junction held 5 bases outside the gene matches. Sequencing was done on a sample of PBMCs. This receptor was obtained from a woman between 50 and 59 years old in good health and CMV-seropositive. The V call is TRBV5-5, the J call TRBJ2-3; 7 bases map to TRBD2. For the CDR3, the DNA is TGTGCCAGCAGCTTGGACGAGCGGGGAGCGCAGTATTTT. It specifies CASSLDERGAQYF.